This T cell receptor beta chain was captured by sequencing in a study of regulatory T cells in long-lasting Graves disease. This sample's time point: newly diagnosed GD, antithyroid drugs for less than 3 months. PBMC RNA was the source of the TCR library. With EDTA tubes as the receptacles, about 10 milliliters of peripheral blood were drawn. V was pared by 5 bases and J by 8 bases, with 17 bases between. The CDR3 runs 14 residues. Building of the TCR beta libraries involved iRepertoire HTBI primers and Arm-PCR of CDR3 regions. MiXCR, run by TCRdb on the multiplex PCR reads, gives a single entry per CDR3 protein. The top ten clones hold about 15% of a sample with roughly 420,000 distinct CDR3 sequences, 14% of them seen once. General study findings and limits: Persistent disease was characterized by preferential usage of TRBV28, TRBJ1-2 and TRBJ2-5.

This clonotype has just a few counts. Its antigen remains unknown. The sample was also reused in another study, on T cells in Graves' hyperthyroidism and ophthalmopathy.

The TCR was taken from a woman between 45 and 65 years old with Graves disease. The sample consisted of peripheral blood mononuclear cells (PBMCs), taken at new diagnosis, from a patient treated with antithyroid drugs. The rearrangement joins TRBV12-3 or TRBV12-4 to TRBJ2-3; D uncertain. CDR3 sequence (DNA): TGTGCCAGCAGTCAAAGGGCCCTCTGGGGTACGCAGTATTTT. Its protein product is CASSQRALWGTQYF.